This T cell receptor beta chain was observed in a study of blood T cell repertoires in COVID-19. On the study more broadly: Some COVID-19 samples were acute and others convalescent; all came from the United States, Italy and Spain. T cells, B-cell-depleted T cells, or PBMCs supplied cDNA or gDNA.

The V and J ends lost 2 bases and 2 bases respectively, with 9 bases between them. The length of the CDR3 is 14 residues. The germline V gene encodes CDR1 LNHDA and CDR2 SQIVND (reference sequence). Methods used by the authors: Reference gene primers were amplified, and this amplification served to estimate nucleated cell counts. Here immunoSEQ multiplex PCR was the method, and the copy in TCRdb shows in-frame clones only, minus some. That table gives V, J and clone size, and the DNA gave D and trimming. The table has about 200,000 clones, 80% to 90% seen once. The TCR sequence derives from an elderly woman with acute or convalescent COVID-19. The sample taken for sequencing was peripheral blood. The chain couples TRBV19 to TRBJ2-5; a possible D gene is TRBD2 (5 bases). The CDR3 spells CASSIIGEQETQYF. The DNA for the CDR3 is TGTGCCAGTAGTATAATCGGGGAGCAAGAGACCCAGTACTTC.